These 10 T cell receptor beta chains were sequenced from one sample in a study of T cell repertoires in aging, cancer and after chemotherapy. A mixed TRB-A/B primer pool amplified rearranged TRB by multiplex touch-down PCR. Using its own MiXCR run on the multiplex PCR reads, TCRdb lists one record per CDR3 protein. This table holds thousands of distinct CDR3 sequences, 50% found once. Peripheral blood genomic DNA, not sorted cells or RNA, was the template. The sample comprised blood. The receptors here all came from a human donor with a solid tumor.

Only a few counts were recorded for this clonotype. CDR3 protein: CSARGSTDTQYF. CDR3 coding DNA: TGCAGTGCACGGGGAAGCACAGATACGCAGTATTTT. V usage is TRBV20-1 and J usage is TRBJ2-3, with a weak D call TRBD2 (5 bases). Germline assignment: CDR1 DFQATT and CDR2 SNEGSKA (reference sequence). Trimming shortened V by 6 bases and J by 0 bases, and 7 bases separated the two germline ends. The CDR3 sequence is 12 residues long.

There are a few counts of this clonotype. The chain recombines TRBV19 with TRBJ1-6; TRBD1 might be the D (6 bases). The CDR3 consists of 13 residues. Looked up from germline, CDR1 is LNHDA and CDR2 is SQIVND (reference sequence). The V and J ends lost 4 bases and 8 bases respectively, with 9 bases between them. CDR3 loop: CASSRQGYSPLHF. The DNA of the CDR3 is TGTGCCAGTAGTAGGCAGGGGTATTCACCCCTCCACTTT. The full variable domain, its missing parts supplied by reference TRBV19 and TRBJ1-6, is DGGITQSPKYLFRKEGQNVTLSCEQNLNHDAMYWYRQDPGQGLRLIYYSQIVNDFQKGDIAEGYSVSREKKESFPLTVTSAQKNPTAFYLCASSRQGYSPLHFGNGTRLTVT.

As DNA, the CDR3 is TGTGCCAGCAGCTCCGGGGGAAGGGACAGGGGCCCCTATGGCTACACCTTC. Translated: CASSSGGRDRGPYGYTF. The chain joins TRBV6-5 to TRBJ1-2; TRBD1 aligns across 10 bases. Germline CDR1 MNHEY, CDR2 SVGAGI. V lost 6 bases and J lost 4; bases outside the gene matches: 14. This CDR3 is built from 17 residues.

The chain joins TRBV6-1 to TRBJ1-1; D is unclear. The CDR3 is 13 amino acids. The germline V gene encodes CDR1 MNHNS and CDR2 SASEGT. The ends were cut back, 6 bases at V and 0 bases at J, with 8 bases in the middle. The CDR3 reads CASSPQVNTEAFF. Here the CDR3 DNA reads TGTGCCAGCAGCCCCCAGGTGAACACTGAAGCTTTCTTT.

The V gene is TRBV6-1, the J gene TRBJ2-1, with D unclear. CDR3 size: 15 residues. Germline V CDR1 and CDR2: MNHNS, SASEGT. V gave up 5 bases and J gave up 0 bases, with 11 bases separating them. The CDR3 region has the DNA TGTGCCAGCAGTAAAAGGGCCAGCTCCTACAATGAGCAGTTCTTC. This encodes CASSKRASSYNEQFF.

The chain recombines TRBV19 with TRBJ1-3; no firm D call. Trimming left V 7 bases short and J 0 bases short, with 10 bases between. In germline, CDR1 is LNHDA, CDR2 SQIVND (reference sequence). The CDR3 totals 14 residues. The CDR3, as DNA: TGTGCCAGTAATATGCCTAGCTCTGGAAACACCATATATTTT. This codes for CASNMPSSGNTIYF.

V and J are TRBV5-1 and TRBJ2-7, with 11 nucleotides matching TRBD1. The CDR3 has 15 amino acids. With 0 bases clipped from V and 3 bases from J, the junction kept 2 bases outside the gene matches. Germline lookup yields CDR1 SGHRS and CDR2 YFSETQ. CDR3 DNA: TGCGCCAGCAGCTTGGTAGGGACAGGGGGCTACGAGCAGTACTTC. Translated: CASSLVGTGGYEQYF.

The chain joins TRBV12-5 to TRBJ2-6; D not certain. The CDR3 is 16 residues long. Germline lookup yields CDR1 LGHNT and CDR2 FRNRAP. Trimming cost V 0 bases and J 5 bases, with 11 bases left between them. CDR3 sequence (DNA): TGTGCTAGTGGTTTGGTTGGGCTTGCTAGGGCCAACGTCCTGACTTTC. It translates to CASGLVGLARANVLTF.

The chain is built from TRBV6-6 and TRBJ1-1; D is undetermined. The CDR3 loop spans 10 amino acids. The V gene's germline CDR1 is MNHNY and CDR2 SVGAGI (reference sequence). Trimming removed 7 bases at V and 11 bases at J, with 11 bases between. The CDR3 loop is CASTAERAFF. CDR3 DNA: TGTGCCAGCACTGCCGAGAGGGCTTTCTTT.

This clonotype showed up just a few times. The chain employs TRBV19 and TRBJ1-1; 7 bases are a match to TRBD1. The CDR3 covers 14 residues. Germline CDR1 reads LNHDA; CDR2 reads SQIVND (reference sequence). The junction had 9 bases not matched to a gene; V was cut back by 7 bases and J by 4 bases. The CDR3 region is CASTRLPGGTEAFF. The CDR3 nucleotides read TGTGCCAGTACCCGTTTGCCAGGGGGCACTGAAGCTTTCTTT.